This T cell receptor beta chain was identified in a study of beta chain features in type 1 diabetes (dated by TCRdb to 2016 to 2019). Notes on the research overall: Mean age, gender distribution, total cell number and subset yield were not different between patients and healthy donors. Whereas all 30 or so donors provided naive and central memory subsets, regulatory and stem cell-like memory subsets were isolated from just 8 patients and about 8 healthy donors. In the study, recently diagnosed type 1 diabetes patients and matched healthy donors were compared on the TCRB repertoires of their sorted circulating CD4+ T cell subsets. A total of 85 million to 140 million sorted cells were examined across all samples, and the number of cells per subset was strongly correlated with RNA yield. Beyond this particular receptor, the publication reports: Naive, central memory and regulatory TCRB repertoires appeared to be more alike among patients than among healthy donors. A moderate but significant shortening of TCRB CDR3 length was observed in type 1 diabetes patients in all four CD4+ subsets. Shorter templates might be favored by PCR, yet because patient and control samples were amplified and corrected together, any such skew would affect both groups equally. Because small numbers of individuals were included in the HLA sub-analyses, any influence of HLA type on TCRB rearrangement was left unresolved. At VDJ recombination sites, patients with type 1 diabetes made fewer insertions and deleted more nucleotides, a pattern implying thymic rearrangement abnormalities. Because cDNA rather than genomic DNA was sequenced, highly expressing activated cells could have been over-represented, although no difference in activation and CD3 levels was found between groups.

This clone was counted only a few times. Its specific antigen is unknown. Per-base qualities were not stored, and no clone one base away is much larger. The High Capacity cDNA Reverse Transcription Kit was used to reverse transcribe all of the isolated RNA, meaning that expressed TCRB transcripts were what got sequenced. Deep immunoSEQ sequencing was performed on naive, central memory and regulatory T cell samples, with an average of around 3.4 million total reads per sample. Sorted cells were lysed in RLT buffer, and RNA was extracted using DNase-treated RNeasy Micro or Mini kits according to cell number. Each cell subset was processed on its own to prevent cross-contamination, while patient and healthy donor samples were processed together. TCRB sequences were amplified from cDNA with the immunoSEQ multiplex PCR, producing 87-bp fragments spanning the CDR3 region. Amplicons were sequenced on the Illumina HiSeq platform. Processing in the source paper ran as follows. Synthetic template baselines were used to correct PCR bias computationally, reads within Hamming distance 2 were collapsed, and singletons that could not be merged were discarded. Reads were aligned against IMGT so that V, D and J genes, CDR3 length and insertions or deletions at six rearrangement sites could be assigned. Within each subset, clonotype counts were normalized to sorted cell number, and only after that were true diversity and Gini coefficients computed with the tcR R package. The overlap coefficient, calculated on TCRB nucleotide sequences, was used to measure repertoire sharing. Out-of-frame TCRB sequences from naive cells were analyzed to stand in for the pre-selection repertoire. Not all clones reach the TCRdb copy of this immuneACCESS table, which keeps in-frame sequences only. Checked studies attribute under half of the gap to unresolved V genes and leave the rest unexplained. The V and J calls and the clone size are those of that table, but D and trimming were determined from the DNA. The sample table holds roughly 700,000 clones, of which roughly 13% were seen once. The leading ten clones occupy less than 0.025% of the sample.

Each donor gave one peripheral blood draw, around 100 mL on average, collected into heparinised tubes. Using a panel that included CD45RO, CCR7, CD25, CD127, CD95 and CD27, naive, central memory, regulatory and stem cell-like memory CD4+ T cells were sorted on a BD FACSAria II. All sorted populations exceeded 98% purity. PBMCs were separated immediately by Lymphoprep density gradient centrifugation and were stained directly, without being cultured. Samples were stained and sorted in pairs, with one healthy donor and one patient per experiment, so that batch effects were minimized. The CDR3 contains 16 residues, cysteine and phenylalanine counted. The entry retains the CDR3 DNA only, 48 bases that are in frame from base 1. V loses 1 base of germline sequence and J loses 2 bases, and the interval between the two ends is 15 bases. In the germline V gene (reference sequence), CDR1 corresponds to GTSNPN and CDR2 to SVGIG.

Material: naive CD4+ T cells from blood. The sample's cell subset or site label, in plain terms: true naive CD4+ T cells. This receptor chain uses TRBV30 and TRBJ1-3; TRBD1 is possibly the D segment (5 matching bases). The sequence derives from a man between 18 and 35 years old with type 1 diabetes. The CDR3 region: CAWSGAGSYAGNTIYF. The nucleotide sequence is given as TGTGCCTGGAGTGGAGCAGGGTCCTATGCTGGAAACACCATATATTTT.